This entry is about one TCR beta chain. The antigen is undetermined. The germline CDR1 and CDR2 sequences are LNHDA and SQIVND (reference sequence). V trimming: 9 bases; J trimming: 0 bases; junction bases outside the gene matches: 6. There are 16 residues in the CDR3. This sample was taken from a study of identifying expanded T cells in peripheral blood. Broader study findings: Roughly 1.1 clones differed between technical replicates, versus around 15 and 18 over time.

Sequencing was performed with immunoSEQ multiplex PCR; in TCRdb, only in-frame clones are kept and a portion is missing. The sample gives 45,000 to 75,000 clones, around 86% of which show up once; about a sixth is in the top ten. This receptor was obtained from a person aged 18 to 70 in good health. Source material: blood. The rearrangement joins TRBV19 to TRBJ2-3; 13 bases agree with TRBD2. The CDR3 sequence: CASRTSGGFSTDTQYF. CDR3 sequence (DNA): TGTGCCAGCCGGACTAGCGGGGGTTTTAGCACAGATACGCAGTATTTT.